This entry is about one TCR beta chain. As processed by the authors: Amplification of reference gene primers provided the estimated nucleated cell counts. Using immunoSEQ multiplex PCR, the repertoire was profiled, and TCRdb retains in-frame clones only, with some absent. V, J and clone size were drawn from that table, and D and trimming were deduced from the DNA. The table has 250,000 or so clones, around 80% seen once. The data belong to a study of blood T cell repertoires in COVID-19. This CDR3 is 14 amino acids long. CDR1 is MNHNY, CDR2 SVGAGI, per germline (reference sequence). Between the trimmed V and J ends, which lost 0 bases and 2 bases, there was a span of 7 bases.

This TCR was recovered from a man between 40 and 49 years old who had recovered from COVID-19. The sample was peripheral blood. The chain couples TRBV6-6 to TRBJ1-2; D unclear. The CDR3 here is CASSYSTGNYGYTF. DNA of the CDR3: TGTGCCAGCAGTTACTCGACCGGGAACTATGGCTACACCTTC.